The clone carrying this T cell receptor (beta chain) was counted ten times or more. Its antigen is still unknown. These data are taken from a study of T cells in Graves' hyperthyroidism and ophthalmopathy. Study in general: Peripheral blood sampling occurred at initial diagnosis, before any treatment.

Orbital computed tomography, thyroid ultrasound, serum thyroxine and TRAb, and clinical symptoms together informed the diagnoses. Regarding the study as a whole: A model of 13 V-J pairs discriminated ophthalmopathy from stable hyperthyroidism.

V gave up 0 bases and J gave up 0 bases, with 12 bases separating them. This CDR3 is built from 17 residues. Germline loops: CDR1 MNHEY, CDR2 SMNVEV (reference sequence). RNA transcripts provided the source from which TCR beta CDR3 regions were amplified. When the TCR CDR3 underwent first-round RT-PCR, the HTBI primer set was used. A single record per CDR3 protein comes from TCRdb applying MiXCR to the multiplex PCR reads. This table has hundreds of thousands of distinct CDR3 sequences, about 15% appearing once. Material for sequencing was blood. This chain joins TRBV27 and TRBJ1-3, with no clear D. The sequence derives from a woman in her thirties or forties with Graves' ophthalmopathy. CDR3 in amino acids: CASSLSNPTSSGNTIYF. CDR3 nucleotides: TGTGCCAGCAGTTTATCGAACCCTACGAGCTCTGGAAACACCATATATTTT.